These T cell receptor beta chains were read from a single sample in a study of cytomegalovirus exposure and HLA in healthy donors. The data were produced by immunoSEQ multiplex PCR, yet TCRdb's version contains in-frame clones alone and is incomplete. The sample contains about 190,000 clones, over 70% of which appear only once. The sequenced sample was PBMCs. Receptors were obtained from a boy under 10 years old in good health and CMV-seronegative. CDR3s include the opening cysteine and the closing phenylalanine or tryptophan. The order of the fields is D gene, clone size, V gene, J gene, CDR3 protein, CDR3 DNA. D genes are given only for firm matches. Size is omitted from some rows. Given values are once, few, many or a class for expanded clones.

D: -
size: -
V: TRBV12-2
J: TRBJ1-5
CDR3: CASRPRDRGEQPQHF
DNA: TGTGCAAGTCGCCCCCGGGACAGGGGAGAACAGCCCCAGCATTTT

D: TRBD2
size: -
V: TRBV2
J: TRBJ2-3
CDR3: CASTSPTSGSTDTQYF
DNA: TGTGCCAGCACCTCTCCGACTAGCGGATCGACAGATACGCAGTATTTT

D: -
size: -
V: TRBV10-3
J: TRBJ1-1
CDR3: CATARLVNTEAFF
DNA: TGTGCCACCGCCAGACTAGTGAACACTGAAGCTTTCTTT

D: -
size: -
V: TRBV6-6
J: TRBJ2-2
CDR3: CASSYTRLDRTGELFF
DNA: TGTGCCAGCAGTTACACCCGACTAGATCGCACCGGGGAGCTGTTTTTT

D: TRBD2
size: -
V: TRBV5-1
J: TRBJ2-5
CDR3: CASSLASGGQGETQYF
DNA: TGCGCCAGCAGCTTGGCTAGCGGGGGCCAAGGAGAGACCCAGTACTTC

D: -
size: -
V: TRBV6-5
J: TRBJ1-4
CDR3: CASGPYGIGEKLFF
DNA: TGTGCCAGCGGCCCCTACGGGATAGGTGAAAAACTGTTTTTT

D: -
size: -
V: TRBV5-4
J: TRBJ2-1
CDR3: CASSSSGIGSYNEQFF
DNA: TGTGCCAGCAGCTCCTCGGGTATCGGCTCCTACAATGAGCAGTTCTTC

D: TRBD2
size: -
V: TRBV7-2
J: TRBJ2-5
CDR3: CASSFGISGGEETQYF
DNA: TGTGCCAGCAGTTTTGGGATCAGCGGGGGGGAAGAGACCCAGTACTTC

D: -
size: few
V: TRBV25-1
J: TRBJ1-5
CDR3: CASGADQPQHF
DNA: TGTGCCAGCGGGGCCGATCAGCCCCAGCATTTT

D: -
size: few
V: TRBV12-5
J: TRBJ1-2
CDR3: CASGHPVSNYGYTF
DNA: TGTGCTAGTGGTCACCCGGTTTCTAACTATGGCTACACCTTC

D: TRBD1
size: -
V: TRBV5-6
J: TRBJ2-6
CDR3: CASRVDRGPGANVLTF
DNA: TGTGCCAGCAGAGTAGACAGGGGGCCAGGGGCCAACGTCCTGACTTTC

D: TRBD1
size: -
V: TRBV7-9
J: TRBJ1-2
CDR3: CASSLDRLNYGYTF
DNA: TGTGCCAGCAGCTTGGACAGGTTGAACTATGGCTACACCTTC

D: TRBD1
size: -
V: TRBV10-3
J: TRBJ2-5
CDR3: CATPGGGKTQYF
DNA: TGTGCCACCCCAGGGGGCGGGAAGACCCAGTACTTC

D: TRBD2
size: -
V: TRBV4-1
J: TRBJ2-3
CDR3: CASSPAPGASGVDTQYF
DNA: TGCGCCAGCAGCCCTGCGCCTGGAGCTAGCGGGGTGGATACGCAGTATTTT

D: TRBD1
size: -
V: TRBV28
J: TRBJ1-5
CDR3: CASSFSGQGRSNQPQHF
DNA: TGTGCCAGCAGTTTCTCAGGACAGGGCCGAAGCAATCAGCCCCAGCATTTT

D: -
size: -
V: TRBV7-9
J: TRBJ1-1
CDR3: CASSYGVVGPGTEAFF
DNA: TGTGCCAGCAGCTACGGAGTAGTAGGTCCGGGAACTGAAGCTTTCTTT

D: TRBD1
size: -
V: TRBV13
J: TRBJ1-3
CDR3: CASSTNRGISGNTIYF
DNA: TGTGCCAGCAGCACTAACAGGGGGATCTCTGGAAACACCATATATTTT

D: -
size: few
V: TRBV9
J: TRBJ2-3
CDR3: CASSGGGPPSTDTQYF
DNA: TGTGCCAGCAGCGGGGGGGGCCCCCCTAGCACAGATACGCAGTATTTT

D: TRBD1
size: -
V: TRBV6-1
J: TRBJ1-1
CDR3: CASRAEDRGNTEAFF
DNA: TGTGCCAGCAGGGCCGAGGACAGGGGAAACACTGAAGCTTTCTTT

D: -
size: -
V: TRBV5-4
J: TRBJ1-2
CDR3: CASSLDPTDGYTF
DNA: TGTGCCAGCAGCTTGGACCCTACAGATGGCTACACCTTC

D: TRBD1
size: -
V: TRBV7-9
J: TRBJ1-1
CDR3: CASILGDRGSTEAFF
DNA: TGTGCCAGCATCCTCGGGGACAGAGGAAGTACTGAAGCTTTCTTT

D: -
size: -
V: TRBV6-1
J: TRBJ2-7
CDR3: CASSESGGSYEQYF
DNA: TGTGCCAGCAGTGAATCAGGAGGGTCCTACGAGCAGTACTTC

D: -
size: -
V: TRBV6-6
J: TRBJ2-2
CDR3: CASSYSKGGLAGELFF
DNA: TGTGCCAGCAGTTACTCGAAGGGGGGGTTGGCCGGGGAGCTGTTTTTT

D: -
size: -
V: TRBV2
J: TRBJ2-3
CDR3: CASSRRGGVDTQYF
DNA: TGTGCCAGCAGCCGTAGGGGGGGGGTGGATACGCAGTATTTT

D: -
size: -
V: TRBV9
J: TRBJ2-6
CDR3: CASSAVGRGSGANVLTF
DNA: TGTGCCAGCAGCGCAGTAGGCAGGGGCTCTGGGGCCAACGTCCTGACTTTC

D: -
size: -
V: TRBV11-2
J: TRBJ2-1
CDR3: CASSSGASYNEQFF
DNA: TGTGCCAGCAGCTCAGGGGCCTCCTACAATGAGCAGTTCTTC

D: -
size: -
V: TRBV27
J: TRBJ1-6
CDR3: CASSPGATVTNSPLHF
DNA: TGTGCCAGCAGCCCAGGGGCTACAGTTACTAATTCACCCCTCCACTTT

D: TRBD2
size: once
V: TRBV23-1
J: TRBJ2-5
CDR3: CASSPPAGEQETQYF
DNA: TGCGCCAGCAGTCCTCCAGCGGGGGAACAAGAGACCCAGTACTTC

D: -
size: -
V: TRBV29-1
J: TRBJ2-6
CDR3: CSVEDPRQASGANVLTF
DNA: TGCAGCGTTGAAGATCCCCGACAAGCCTCTGGGGCCAACGTCCTGACTTTC

D: -
size: -
V: TRBV5-4
J: TRBJ2-5
CDR3: CAGSLSGFGETQYF
DNA: TGTGCCGGCAGCTTGTCGGGGTTTGGGGAGACCCAGTACTTC

D: -
size: -
V: TRBV21-1
J: TRBJ1-2
CDR3: CASSPGTAQIGYTF
DNA: TGTGCCAGCAGCCCCGGGACAGCACAAATTGGCTACACCTTC

D: TRBD2
size: -
V: TRBV11-2
J: TRBJ2-3
CDR3: CASSLGRATDTQYF
DNA: TGTGCCAGCAGCCTAGGGAGGGCGACAGATACGCAGTATTTT

D: TRBD2
size: -
V: TRBV27
J: TRBJ2-4
CDR3: CASSLEGDGGEAKNIQYF
DNA: TGTGCCAGCAGTTTAGAAGGTGATGGGGGGGAAGCCAAAAACATTCAGTACTTC

D: TRBD1
size: -
V: TRBV19
J: TRBJ1-1
CDR3: CASSIYRGEAFF
DNA: TGTGCCAGTAGTATATACAGGGGTGAAGCTTTCTTT

D: TRBD1
size: -
V: TRBV7-7
J: TRBJ2-2
CDR3: CASSLEEQGTGELFF
DNA: TGTGCTAGCAGCTTGGAGGAACAGGGGACCGGGGAGCTGTTTTTT

D: -
size: -
V: TRBV5-4
J: TRBJ2-3
CDR3: CASSFDRVGGDTQYF
DNA: TGTGCCAGCAGCTTTGACAGGGTAGGAGGGGATACGCAGTATTTT

D: TRBD1
size: -
V: TRBV15
J: TRBJ1-4
CDR3: CATSRRGQGGEKLFF
DNA: TGTGCCACCAGCAGACGCGGACAGGGCGGTGAAAAACTGTTTTTT

D: TRBD2
size: -
V: TRBV6-1
J: TRBJ2-3
CDR3: CASSGLAGTDTQYF
DNA: TGTGCCAGCAGTGGACTAGCAGGAACAGATACGCAGTATTTT

D: -
size: -
V: TRBV6-5
J: TRBJ1-2
CDR3: CASSDSPDGYTF
DNA: TGTGCCAGCAGTGACAGCCCCGATGGCTACACCTTC

D: TRBD2
size: -
V: TRBV11-3
J: TRBJ2-2
CDR3: CASSLGSGRNTGELFF
DNA: TGTGCCAGCAGCTTAGGAAGCGGGAGGAACACCGGGGAGCTGTTTTTT

D: -
size: few
V: TRBV7-9
J: TRBJ1-6
CDR3: CASSYSRVGDSPLHF
DNA: TGTGCCAGCAGCTATAGCAGGGTGGGTGATTCACCCCTCCACTTT

D: TRBD2
size: -
V: TRBV27
J: TRBJ2-1
CDR3: CASSPQGSGSLLQFF
DNA: TGTGCCAGCAGCCCCCAGGGTAGCGGGAGTCTGTTACAGTTCTTC

D: TRBD2
size: -
V: TRBV5-1
J: TRBJ2-2
CDR3: CASSVTSGQAGELFF
DNA: TGCGCCAGCAGCGTGACTAGCGGGCAGGCCGGGGAGCTGTTTTTT

D: -
size: -
V: TRBV7-2
J: TRBJ1-5
CDR3: CASSFQGNQPQHF
DNA: TGTGCCAGCAGCTTCCAGGGAAATCAGCCCCAGCATTTT

D: -
size: -
V: TRBV7-9
J: TRBJ2-1
CDR3: CASSFSSGEQFF
DNA: TGTGCCAGCAGCTTCAGTTCAGGCGAGCAGTTCTTC

D: TRBD2
size: -
V: TRBV7-2
J: TRBJ2-3
CDR3: CASSHSSGSGGTDTQYF
DNA: TGTGCCAGCAGCCACTCATCTGGTAGCGGGGGCACAGATACGCAGTATTTT

D: -
size: -
V: TRBV10-1
J: TRBJ2-3
CDR3: CASSESTPADTQYF
DNA: TGCGCCAGCAGTGAGAGCACCCCCGCAGATACGCAGTATTTT

D: -
size: -
V: TRBV7-9
J: TRBJ2-5
CDR3: CASSFPLGHDVQETQYF
DNA: TGTGCCAGCAGCTTCCCGTTGGGACACGACGTCCAAGAGACCCAGTACTTC

D: TRBD1
size: -
V: TRBV14
J: TRBJ1-1
CDR3: CASSQEGQANTEAFF
DNA: TGTGCCAGCAGCCAAGAGGGACAGGCTAACACTGAAGCTTTCTTT

D: TRBD1
size: -
V: TRBV15
J: TRBJ1-4
CDR3: CATSRVGTGNEKLFF
DNA: TGTGCCACCAGCAGAGTGGGGACAGGGAACGAAAAACTGTTTTTT

D: -
size: -
V: TRBV29-1
J: TRBJ1-1
CDR3: CSVRGHNTEAFF
DNA: TGCAGCGTTAGGGGACACAACACTGAAGCTTTCTTT

D: -
size: -
V: TRBV30
J: TRBJ2-6
CDR3: CAWSSYSGANVLTF
DNA: TGTGCCTGGAGTTCCTACTCTGGGGCCAACGTCCTGACTTTC

D: -
size: -
V: TRBV14
J: TRBJ2-1
CDR3: CASSQDLYTHEQFF
DNA: TGTGCCAGCAGCCAAGATCTTTACACCCATGAGCAGTTCTTC

D: TRBD1
size: -
V: TRBV29-1
J: TRBJ2-6
CDR3: CSVEGTGFSGANVLTF
DNA: TGCAGCGTTGAAGGGACAGGATTCTCTGGGGCCAACGTCCTGACTTTC

D: -
size: -
V: TRBV18
J: TRBJ2-1
CDR3: CASSPRGVQIDEQFF
DNA: TGTGCCAGCTCACCCCGCGGCGTTCAGATCGATGAGCAGTTCTTC

D: TRBD2
size: -
V: TRBV5-1
J: TRBJ2-5
CDR3: CASLRPSGSEQETQYF
DNA: TGCGCCAGCCTAAGACCTAGCGGGAGTGAGCAAGAGACCCAGTACTTC